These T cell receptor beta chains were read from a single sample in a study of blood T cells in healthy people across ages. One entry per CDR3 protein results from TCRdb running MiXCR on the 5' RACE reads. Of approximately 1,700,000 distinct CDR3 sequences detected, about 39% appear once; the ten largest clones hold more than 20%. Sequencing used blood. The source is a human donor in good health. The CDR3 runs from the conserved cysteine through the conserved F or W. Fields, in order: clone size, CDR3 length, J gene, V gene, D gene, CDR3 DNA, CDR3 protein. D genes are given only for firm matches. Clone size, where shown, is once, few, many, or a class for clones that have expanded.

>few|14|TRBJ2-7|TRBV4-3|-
TGCGCCAGCAGCCAAGTCGCTGATTTCTACGAGCAGTACTTC
CASSQVADFYEQYF
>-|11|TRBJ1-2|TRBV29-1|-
TGCAGCGTTGAGTCAGTCTATGGCTACACCTTC
CSVESVYGYTF
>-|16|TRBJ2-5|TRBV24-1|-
TGTGCCACCAGTGATTTCTCGGAGGAGAACCAAGAGACCCAGTACTTC
CATSDFSEENQETQYF
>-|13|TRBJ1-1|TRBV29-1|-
TGCAGCGCGGGCGGGACGCCGAACACTGAAGCTTTCTTT
CSAGGTPNTEAFF
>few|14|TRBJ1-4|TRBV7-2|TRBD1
TGTGCCAGCAGCTTAAGAACAGGGGACGAAAAACTGTTTTTT
CASSLRTGDEKLFF
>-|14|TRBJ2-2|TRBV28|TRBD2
TGTGCCAGCAGCCCCAGCGGGGTCGTCGGGGAGCTGTTTTTT
CASSPSGVVGELFF
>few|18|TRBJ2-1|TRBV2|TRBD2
TGTGCCAGCAGGCCGGGACTAGCGGGGACCTCCTCCTACAATGAGCAGTTCTTC
CASRPGLAGTSSYNEQFF
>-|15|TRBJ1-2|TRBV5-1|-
TGCGCCAGCAGCATTGTTCCGGGCCAAGGAAATGGCTACACCTTC
CASSIVPGQGNGYTF
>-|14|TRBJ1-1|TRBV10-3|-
TGTGCCATCAGTGAGTCACTGGACACCACTGAAGCTTTCTTT
CAISESLDTTEAFF
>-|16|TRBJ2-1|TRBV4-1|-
TGCGCCAGCAGCCAAGATCAAATCGTCGGTTTCAATGAGCAGTTCTTC
CASSQDQIVGFNEQFF
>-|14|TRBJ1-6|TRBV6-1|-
TGTGCCAGCAGTGACCCCGGGAGTAATTCACCCCTCCACTTT
CASSDPGSNSPLHF
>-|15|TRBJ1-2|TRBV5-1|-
TGCGCCAGCAGCTCGGTCGGAGAGGGAGCCGATGGCTACACCTTC
CASSSVGEGADGYTF
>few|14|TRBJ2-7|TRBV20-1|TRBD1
TGCAGTGCTAGGTCTGACAGGGCTGAATACGAGCAGTACTTC
CSARSDRAEYEQYF
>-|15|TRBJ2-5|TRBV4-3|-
TGCGCCGGCAGCCAAGACCCTGGACCCGGAGGGACCCAGTACTTC
CAGSQDPGPGGTQYF
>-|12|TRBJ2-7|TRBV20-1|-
TGCAGTGCTAGGGGGAGTTATTGGGAGCAGTACTTC
CSARGSYWEQYF
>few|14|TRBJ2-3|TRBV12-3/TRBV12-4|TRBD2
TGTGCCAGCACCCTCCTAGCGGCCACAGATACGCAGTATTTT
CASTLLAATDTQYF
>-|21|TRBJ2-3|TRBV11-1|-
TGTGCCAGCAGTTCCGGGGGTGGGACAGCGTCTCTCACACTGGGCACAGATACGCAGTATTTT
CASSSGGGTASLTLGTDTQYF
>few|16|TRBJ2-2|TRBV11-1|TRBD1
TGTGCCAGCAGCCATAAACAGGGGGCAGGTACCGGGGAGCTGTTTTTT
CASSHKQGAGTGELFF
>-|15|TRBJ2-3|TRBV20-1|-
TGCAGTGCTTTCACACTAGAGGGTGCGCCAGATACGCAGTATTTT
CSAFTLEGAPDTQYF
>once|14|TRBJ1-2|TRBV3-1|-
TGTGCCAGCAGCCAAGATCGAGGGGGAAGTGGCTACACCTTC
CASSQDRGGSGYTF
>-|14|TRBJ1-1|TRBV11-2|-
TGTGCCAGCAGCTACCCCAGGGGCGGCACTGAAGCTTTCTTT
CASSYPRGGTEAFF
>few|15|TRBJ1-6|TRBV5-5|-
TGTGCCAGCAGCTTGGTTTTTCAGGCAGGGTCACCCCTCCACTTT
CASSLVFQAGSPLHF
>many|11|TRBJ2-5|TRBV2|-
TGTGCCAGTAGCGGAGAAGAGACCCAGTACTTC
CASSGEETQYF
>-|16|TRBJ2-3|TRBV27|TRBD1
TGTGCCAGCAGTTTAATAGGGGGCTACGGCACAGATACGCAGTATTTT
CASSLIGGYGTDTQYF
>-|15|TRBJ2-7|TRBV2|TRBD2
TGTGCCGGTCTATTCCAGCGGGGGAATTCCTACGAGCAGTACTTC
CAGLFQRGNSYEQYF